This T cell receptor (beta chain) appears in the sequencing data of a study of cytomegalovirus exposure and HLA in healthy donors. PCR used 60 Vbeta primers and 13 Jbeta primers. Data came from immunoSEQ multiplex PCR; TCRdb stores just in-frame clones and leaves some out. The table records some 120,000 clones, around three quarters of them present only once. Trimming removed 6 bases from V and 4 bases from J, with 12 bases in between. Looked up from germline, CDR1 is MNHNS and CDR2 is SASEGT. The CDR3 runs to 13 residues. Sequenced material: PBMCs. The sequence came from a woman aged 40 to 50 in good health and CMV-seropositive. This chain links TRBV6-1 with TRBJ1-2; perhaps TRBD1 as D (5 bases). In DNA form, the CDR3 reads TGTGCCAGCAGGTCAGCCGGGGGCTATGGCTACACCTTC. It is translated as CASRSAGGYGYTF.